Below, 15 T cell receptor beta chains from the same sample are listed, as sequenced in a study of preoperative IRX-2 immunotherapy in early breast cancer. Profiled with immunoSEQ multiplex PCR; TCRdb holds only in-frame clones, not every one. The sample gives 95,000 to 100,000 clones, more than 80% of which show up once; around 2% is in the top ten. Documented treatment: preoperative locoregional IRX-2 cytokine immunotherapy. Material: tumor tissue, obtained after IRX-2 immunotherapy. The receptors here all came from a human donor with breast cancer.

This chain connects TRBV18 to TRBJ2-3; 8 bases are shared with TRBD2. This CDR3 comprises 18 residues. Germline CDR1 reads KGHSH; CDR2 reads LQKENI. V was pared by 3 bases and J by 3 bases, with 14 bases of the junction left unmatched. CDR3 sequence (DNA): TGTGCCAGCTCACCTTATCTCCGAAGCGGGAGTAAAACAGATACGCAGTATTTT. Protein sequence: CASSPYLRSGSKTDTQYF.

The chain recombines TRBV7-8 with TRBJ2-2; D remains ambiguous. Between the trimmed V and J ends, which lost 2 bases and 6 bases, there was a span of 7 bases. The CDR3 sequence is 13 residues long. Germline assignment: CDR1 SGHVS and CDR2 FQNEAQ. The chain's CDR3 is CASSLRASGELFF. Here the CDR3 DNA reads TGTGCCAGCAGCTTACGTGCGTCCGGGGAGCTGTTTTTT. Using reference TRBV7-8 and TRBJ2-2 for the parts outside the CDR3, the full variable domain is GAGVSQSPRYKVAKRGQDVALRCDPISGHVSLFWYQQALGQGPEFLTYFQNEAQLDKSGLPSDRFFAERPEGSVSTLKIQRTQQEDSAVYLCASSLRASGELFFGEGSRLTVL.

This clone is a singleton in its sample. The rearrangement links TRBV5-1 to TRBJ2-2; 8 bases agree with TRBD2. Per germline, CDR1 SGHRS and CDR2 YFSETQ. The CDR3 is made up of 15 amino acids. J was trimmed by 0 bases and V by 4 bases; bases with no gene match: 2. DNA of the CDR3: TGCGCCAGCAGCAGGGGACTAGCGAACACCGGGGAGCTGTTTTTT. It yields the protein CASSRGLANTGELFF.

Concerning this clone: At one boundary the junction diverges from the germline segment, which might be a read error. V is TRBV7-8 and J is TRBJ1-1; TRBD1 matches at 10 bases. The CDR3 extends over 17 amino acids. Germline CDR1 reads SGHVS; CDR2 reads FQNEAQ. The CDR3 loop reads CVSSSKYRDRGNTEAFF. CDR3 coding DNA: TGTGTCAGCAGCAGCAAATACCGGGACAGGGGTAACACTGAAGCTTTCTTT.

The CDR3 protein is CAISESYGVNTEAFF. The DNA read from the CDR3 is TGTGCCATCAGTGAGTCGTACGGGGTTAACACTGAAGCTTTC. V gene TRBV10-3 combines with J gene TRBJ1-1; D call uncertain. With the read ending 1 residue before the CDR3 end, the germline J gene is used to fill in that end. Germline CDR1 reads ENHRY; CDR2 reads SYGVKD. V gave up 0 bases and J gave up 2 bases, with 10 bases separating them. This CDR3 is built from 15 residues.

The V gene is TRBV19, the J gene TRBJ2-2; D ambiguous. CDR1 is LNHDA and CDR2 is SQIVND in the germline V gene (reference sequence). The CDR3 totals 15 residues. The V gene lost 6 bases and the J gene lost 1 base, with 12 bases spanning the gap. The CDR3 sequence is CASSHFIENTGELFF. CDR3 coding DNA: TGTGCCAGTAGCCACTTCATTGAGAACACCGGGGAGCTGTTTTTT.

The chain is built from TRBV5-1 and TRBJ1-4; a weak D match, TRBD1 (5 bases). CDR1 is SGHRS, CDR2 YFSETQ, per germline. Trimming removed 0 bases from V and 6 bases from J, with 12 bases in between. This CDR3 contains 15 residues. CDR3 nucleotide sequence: TGCGCCAGCAGCTTGGAAGGGGCCAAGGATGAAAAACTGTTTTTT. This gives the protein CASSLEGAKDEKLFF. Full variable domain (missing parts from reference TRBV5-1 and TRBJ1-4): KAGVTQTPRYLIKTRGQQVTLSCSPISGHRSVSWYQQTPGQGLQFLFEYFSETQRNKGNFPGRFSGRQFSNSRSEMNVSTLELGDSALYLCASSLEGAKDEKLFFGSGTQLSVL.

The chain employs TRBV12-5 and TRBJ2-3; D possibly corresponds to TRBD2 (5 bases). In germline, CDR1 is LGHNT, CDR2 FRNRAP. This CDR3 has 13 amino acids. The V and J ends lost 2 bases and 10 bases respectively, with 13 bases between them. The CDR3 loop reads CASGLPYEGAQYF. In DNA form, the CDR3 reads TGTGCTAGTGGTTTGCCTTACGAGGGAGCGCAGTATTTT.

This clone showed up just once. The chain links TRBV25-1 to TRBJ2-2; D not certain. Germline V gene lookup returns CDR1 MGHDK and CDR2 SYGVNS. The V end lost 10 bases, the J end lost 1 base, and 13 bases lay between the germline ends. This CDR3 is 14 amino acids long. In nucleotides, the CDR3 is TGTGCCACTCAGCCGGCAGGGAACACCGGGGAGCTGTTTTTT. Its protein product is CATQPAGNTGELFF. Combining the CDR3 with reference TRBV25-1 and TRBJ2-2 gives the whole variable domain EADIYQTPRYLVIGTGKKITLECSQTMGHDKMYWYQQDPGMELHLIHYSYGVNSTEKGDLSSESTVSRIRTEHFPLTLESARPSHTSQYLCATQPAGNTGELFFGEGSRLTVL.

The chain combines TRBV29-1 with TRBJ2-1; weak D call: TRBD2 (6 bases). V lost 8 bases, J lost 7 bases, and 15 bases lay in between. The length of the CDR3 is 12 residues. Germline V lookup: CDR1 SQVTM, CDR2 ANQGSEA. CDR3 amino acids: CSPKFRGNEQFF. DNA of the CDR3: TGCAGCCCAAAGTTCCGGGGGAATGAGCAGTTCTTC.

This CDR3 reads CAITPGGGGGWTEAFF. The CDR3 DNA follows: TGTGCCATCACTCCAGGAGGGGGCGGAGGATGGACTGAAGCTTTCTTT. The gene calls are TRBV6-8 and TRBJ1-1; the match to TRBD1 covers 7 bases. Germline lookup yields CDR1 MNHGY and CDR2 SAAAGT. The CDR3 loop spans 16 amino acids. The ends lost 10 bases at V and 5 bases at J; junction bases unmatched: 19.

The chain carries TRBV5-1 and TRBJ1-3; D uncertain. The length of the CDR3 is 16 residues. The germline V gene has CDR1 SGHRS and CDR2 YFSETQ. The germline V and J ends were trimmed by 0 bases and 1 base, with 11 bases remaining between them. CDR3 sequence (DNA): TGCGCCAGCAGCTTGGGGATTGGAACATCTGGAAACACCATATATTTT. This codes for CASSLGIGTSGNTIYF. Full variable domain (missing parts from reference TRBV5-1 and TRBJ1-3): KAGVTQTPRYLIKTRGQQVTLSCSPISGHRSVSWYQQTPGQGLQFLFEYFSETQRNKGNFPGRFSGRQFSNSRSEMNVSTLELGDSALYLCASSLGIGTSGNTIYFGEGSWLTVV.

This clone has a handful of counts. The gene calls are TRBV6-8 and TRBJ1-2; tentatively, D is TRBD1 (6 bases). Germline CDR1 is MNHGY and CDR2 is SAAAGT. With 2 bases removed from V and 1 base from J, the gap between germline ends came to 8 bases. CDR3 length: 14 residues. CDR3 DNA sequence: TGTGCCAGCAGTTACCAGGGGAATAACTATGGCTACACCTTC. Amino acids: CASSYQGNNYGYTF.

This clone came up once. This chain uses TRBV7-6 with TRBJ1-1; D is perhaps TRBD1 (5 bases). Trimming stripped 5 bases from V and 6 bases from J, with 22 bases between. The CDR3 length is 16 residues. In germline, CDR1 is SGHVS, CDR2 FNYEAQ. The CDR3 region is CASSPGLDRPYAEAFF. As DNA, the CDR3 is TGTGCCAGCAGCCCAGGGTTGGATAGGCCGTATGCTGAAGCTTTCTTT.

CDR3 sequence: CASSQVGTRKISYEQYF. The CDR3 bases are TGTGCCAGCAGCCAAGTCGGGACACGGAAGATCTCCTACGAGCAGTACTTC. The V gene is TRBV7-4, the J gene TRBJ2-7; D is perhaps TRBD1 (6 bases). V lost 5 bases and J 0 bases, leaving 20 bases between the germline ends. This CDR3 is 17 amino acids long. Germline V gene data show CDR1 as SGHVT and CDR2 as SQSDAQ.